This T cell receptor beta chain appears in the sequencing data of a study of blood T cell repertoires in COVID-19. On the study more broadly: The origin of the acute and convalescent COVID-19 samples was the United States, Italy and Spain. The analysed material was cDNA or gDNA that came from T cells, B-cell-depleted T cells, or PBMCs.

Only in-frame clones appear in the TCRdb table, and some are missing; sequencing was by immunoSEQ multiplex PCR. The sample includes some 210,000 clones, 80% of them seen just once. The germline gives CDR1 LGHDT, CDR2 YNNKEL (reference sequence). The length of the CDR3 is 16 residues. The V and J ends lost 4 bases and 1 base, in that order; junction bases with no gene match: 5. Individuals aged roughly 18 to 95 years were recruited from approximately 24 US areas. Membership in each cohort depended on participant-reported clinical history. The sequence was obtained from a man aged 25 to 40 with acute COVID-19. The chain recombines TRBV3-1 (or the pseudogene TRBV3-2) with TRBJ2-2; TRBD1 agrees at 8 bases. Sequenced sample: PBMCs or T cells enriched from blood (not recorded which). The CDR3 nucleotides are TGTGCCAGCAGCCCACCCGGGACAGGGAACACCGGGGAGCTGTTTTTT. Amino acid sequence: CASSPPGTGNTGELFF.